The rows below give T cell receptor beta chains drawn from one sample of a study of Ad26.COV2.S vaccination and SARS-CoV-2 variants. The method was immunoSEQ multiplex PCR; TCRdb's version includes in-frame clones alone and lacks a portion of them. The sample carries under 250,000 clones, roughly nine tenths recorded once. Source: peripheral blood, taken in a trial of Ad26.COV2.S vaccine versus placebo. These receptors were taken from a person between 18 and 59 years old who received the Ad26.COV2.S COVID-19 vaccine or a placebo. CDR3s include the opening cysteine and the closing phenylalanine or tryptophan. A D gene is named only where the DNA matches it firmly. Not every row has a clone size; where given, it reads once, few, many or a size class.

V gene	clone size	J gene	D gene	CDR3 protein	CDR3 DNA
TRBV2	.	TRBJ2-5	.	CASSELLHGSPRETQYF	TGTGCCAGCAGTGAACTCCTTCACGGCTCGCCTAGAGAGACCCAGTACTTC
TRBV24-1	.	TRBJ2-1	.	CAGISSYNEQFF	TGTGCCGGCATAAGCTCCTACAATGAGCAGTTCTTC
TRBV4-1	.	TRBJ2-4	.	CASSQDPSGGKNIQYF	TGCGCCAGCAGCCAAGATCCCTCCGGGGGCAAAAACATTCAGTACTTC
TRBV7-9	few	TRBJ1-1	.	CASSLEGGTEAFF	TGTGCCAGCAGCTTAGAAGGGGGGACTGAAGCTTTCTTT
TRBV19	.	TRBJ1-1	.	CAGSTYTEAFF	TGTGCCGGGTCTACTTACACTGAAGCTTTCTTT
TRBV30	.	TRBJ2-6	.	CASPHGLGANVLTF	TGTGCCAGCCCCCACGGCCTCGGGGCCAACGTCCTGACTTTC
TRBV6-6	.	TRBJ1-2	.	CASILRDVDYGYTF	TGTGCCAGCATTTTACGGGATGTGGACTATGGCTACACCTTC
TRBV7-3	.	TRBJ2-3	.	CASSLGLAGTDTQYF	TGTGCCAGCAGCTTAGGGCTAGCCGGCACAGATACGCAGTATTTT
TRBV4-3	.	TRBJ1-4	.	CASSQVDRPTNEKLFF	TGCGCCAGCAGCCAAGTTGACAGACCAACTAATGAAAAACTGTTTTTT
TRBV11-2	.	TRBJ1-2	.	CASSLRGANDYGYTF	TGTGCCAGCAGCTTACGGGGGGCTAATGACTATGGCTACACCTTC
TRBV7-2	.	TRBJ2-3	.	CASSGGVTDTQYF	TGTGCCAGCAGCGGAGGGGTCACAGATACGCAGTATTTT
TRBV11-2	once	TRBJ1-5	.	CASSFDPDVERPQHF	TGTGCCAGCAGCTTCGACCCTGATGTTGAGAGGCCCCAGCATTTT
TRBV5-1	.	TRBJ2-5	.	CASSSIRGNPGETQYF	TGCGCCAGCAGTTCGATAAGGGGAAACCCCGGCGAGACCCAGTACTTC
TRBV5-6	.	TRBJ1-2	.	CASSLSDNYGYTF	TGTGCCAGCAGCTTGTCCGACAACTATGGCTACACCTTC
TRBV18	.	TRBJ2-5	.	CASSPPSARETQYF	TGTGCCAGCTCACCCCCCTCGGCAAGGGAGACCCAGTACTTC
TRBV7-8	few	TRBJ1-2	.	CASSGTDNYGYTF	TGTGCCAGCAGCGGAACAGATAACTATGGCTACACCTTC
TRBV24-1	.	TRBJ2-1	TRBD2	CATSDRQTSGRGNEQFF	TGTGCCACCAGTGATCGCCAGACTAGCGGGAGGGGAAATGAGCAGTTCTTC
TRBV18	few	TRBJ1-1	.	CASSGELNTEAFF	TGTGCCAGCTCGGGGGAACTGAACACTGAAGCTTTCTTT
TRBV6-6	.	TRBJ1-2	.	CASSYSTDLGYGYTF	TGTGCCAGCAGTTACTCGACCGACCTAGGATATGGCTACACCTTC
TRBV9	.	TRBJ2-5	.	CASSVDGNDRETQYF	TGTGCCAGCAGCGTCGACGGGAACGACCGAGAGACCCAGTACTTC
TRBV5-1	.	TRBJ2-5	.	CASSLGAGETQYF	TGCGCCAGCAGCTTGGGTGCGGGGGAGACCCAGTACTTC
TRBV2	.	TRBJ1-1	.	CASSDLGAVNTEAFF	TGTGCCAGCAGTGATCTAGGGGCGGTGAACACTGAAGCTTTCTTT
TRBV6-2/TRBV6-3	.	TRBJ2-3	.	CASSYLPGITDTQYF	TGTGCCAGCAGTTACCTCCCAGGAATCACAGATACGCAGTATTTT
TRBV27	.	TRBJ1-5	TRBD1	CASSSTADRGHNQPQHF	TGTGCCAGCAGCTCCACGGCTGACAGGGGGCACAATCAGCCCCAGCATTTT
TRBV19	.	TRBJ1-3	TRBD1	CASRRTPILPRGPHSGNTIYF	TGTGCCAGCCGACGAACGCCTATACTCCCGAGGGGGCCCCACTCTGGAAACACCATATATTTT
TRBV7-2	.	TRBJ1-1	TRBD1	CASSLAGQVNTEAFF	TGTGCCAGCAGCTTAGCGGGACAGGTTAACACTGAAGCTTTCTTT
TRBV24-1	.	TRBJ2-4	.	CATSDFGDPKNIQYF	TGTGCCACCAGTGACTTCGGGGACCCCAAAAACATTCAGTACTTC
TRBV18	.	TRBJ2-1	.	CASSPTEWGFYNEQFF	TGTGCCAGCTCACCCACAGAGTGGGGATTCTACAATGAGCAGTTCTTC
TRBV27	.	TRBJ1-1	.	CASSPSQLDTEAFF	TGTGCCAGCAGTCCCTCCCAGTTGGACACTGAAGCTTTCTTT
TRBV7-9	.	TRBJ2-2	.	CASSLYGVENTGELFF	TGTGCCAGCAGCTTGTACGGGGTTGAGAACACCGGGGAGCTGTTTTTT
TRBV12-3/TRBV12-4	once	TRBJ2-1	.	CASSPTSPNEQFF	TGTGCCAGCAGTCCTACTAGTCCCAATGAGCAGTTCTTC
TRBV18	.	TRBJ1-2	TRBD1	CASSQGQGDGYTF	TGTGCCAGCTCACAAGGACAGGGAGATGGCTACACCTTC
TRBV6-5	.	TRBJ2-5	.	CASSYSWQGKETQYF	TGTGCCAGCAGTTACTCATGGCAGGGGAAAGAGACCCAGTACTTC
TRBV6-5	.	TRBJ1-1	TRBD1	CASRAGTGGSAFF	TGTGCCAGCAGGGCCGGGACAGGGGGCTCAGCTTTCTTT
TRBV27	.	TRBJ2-1	TRBD1	CASSLGDSHNEQFF	TGTGCCAGCAGTTTAGGGGACAGTCACAATGAGCAGTTCTTC
TRBV6-6	.	TRBJ1-1	TRBD1	CASGHQGATEAFF	TGTGCCAGCGGACACCAGGGGGCGACTGAAGCTTTCTTT
TRBV30	.	TRBJ1-5	.	CAWSIESNQPQHF	TGTGCCTGGAGCATTGAAAGCAATCAGCCCCAGCATTTT
TRBV10-3	.	TRBJ2-7	.	CAISDRKSSYEQYF	TGTGCCATCAGTGATAGGAAGAGCTCCTACGAGCAGTACTTC
TRBV12-3/TRBV12-4	.	TRBJ1-1	.	CASSLRGTEAFF	TGTGCCAGCAGTTTGAGGGGCACTGAAGCTTTCTTT
TRBV19	.	TRBJ2-5	TRBD1	CASRGTGKQETQYF	TGTGCCAGCCGTGGGACAGGGAAACAAGAGACCCAGTACTTC
TRBV2	.	TRBJ2-1	TRBD2	CASSELAGDYNEQFF	TGTGCCAGCAGTGAGCTAGCGGGGGACTACAATGAGCAGTTCTTC
TRBV18	.	TRBJ1-5	.	CASSPRHASNQPQHF	TGTGCCAGCTCCCCAAGACATGCTAGCAATCAGCCCCAGCATTTT
TRBV5-6	.	TRBJ1-1	.	CASSSYAGAAEGNTEAFF	TGTGCCAGCAGCTCATACGCAGGGGCCGCAGAGGGGAACACTGAAGCTTTCTTT
TRBV3-1/TRBV3-2	once	TRBJ2-1	.	CASSQGAGFTEQFF	TGTGCCAGCAGCCAAGGTGCTGGGTTCACTGAGCAGTTCTTC
TRBV7-7	.	TRBJ2-3	.	CASSLALGRTDTQYF	TGTGCTAGCAGCTTAGCTCTGGGTCGCACAGATACGCAGTATTTT
TRBV12-3/TRBV12-4	.	TRBJ1-4	.	CASSLNYEKLFF	TGTGCCAGCAGTTTAAACTATGAAAAACTGTTTTTT
TRBV29-1	.	TRBJ2-1	TRBD2	CSAPWTSGNEQFF	TGCAGCGCCCCCTGGACTAGCGGGAATGAGCAGTTCTTC
TRBV5-1	.	TRBJ2-2	.	CASRSGTENTGELFF	TGCGCCAGCAGGTCCGGGACGGAAAACACCGGGGAGCTGTTTTTT
TRBV19	.	TRBJ1-3	.	CASLSGNTIYF	TGTGCCAGTTTATCGGGAAACACCATATATTTT
TRBV15	.	TRBJ1-6	.	CATSRDLSSYNSPLHF	TGTGCCACCAGCAGAGATTTAAGCTCCTATAATTCACCCCTCCACTTT
TRBV6-2/TRBV6-3	once	TRBJ2-2	.	CASSMGQNTGELFF	TGTGCCAGCAGTATGGGGCAGAACACCGGGGAGCTGTTTTTT
TRBV15	.	TRBJ1-2	.	CATSRDFSWGANYGYTF	TGTGCCACCAGCAGAGATTTTTCTTGGGGGGCTAACTATGGCTACACCTTC
TRBV14	.	TRBJ2-5	.	CASSQDFNQETQYF	TGTGCCAGCAGCCAAGATTTTAACCAAGAGACCCAGTACTTC
TRBV5-1	.	TRBJ1-4	TRBD1	CASSFQGADDEKLFF	TGCGCCAGCAGCTTCCAGGGGGCGGATGATGAAAAACTGTTTTTT
TRBV30	.	TRBJ2-3	.	CAWMGLWGGRTDTQYF	TGTGCCTGGATGGGTCTGTGGGGGGGCCGCACAGATACGCAGTATTTT